What follows is one TCR beta chain and its context. After removal of 1 base from V and 8 bases from J, the junction contained 11 bases not matched to a gene. This CDR3 is built from 17 residues. Germline CDR1 SGHNT, CDR2 YENEEA. These data come from a study of blood T cell repertoires in COVID-19. Study-wide background: Samples of COVID-19 (acute and convalescent) were obtained from the United States, Italy and Spain. In each case, the material was cDNA or gDNA derived from T cells, B-cell-depleted T cells, or PBMCs.

Source study methods: Amplification of reference gene primers provided the estimated nucleated cell counts. Only in-frame clones appear in the TCRdb table, and some are missing; sequencing was by immunoSEQ multiplex PCR. Clone size and V and J calls were adopted from that table, with D and trimming inferred from the DNA. The sample shows 55,000 to 70,000 clones, more than 70% of them seen only once. Material for sequencing was peripheral blood. The receptor's source is a man aged 60 to 69 with active or convalescent COVID-19. The gene calls are TRBV11-3 and TRBJ2-1; 10 bases map to TRBD2. This CDR3 reads CASSLVSGGAAVDEQFF. For the CDR3, the DNA is TGTGCCAGCAGCTTAGTGAGCGGGGGGGCAGCTGTCGATGAGCAGTTCTTC. Full variable domain (missing parts from reference TRBV11-3 and TRBJ2-1): EAGVVQSPRYKIIEKKQPVAFWCNPISGHNTLYWYLQNLGQGPELLIRYENEEAVDDSQLPKDRFSAERLKGVDSTLKIQPAELGDSAVYLCASSLVSGGAAVDEQFFGPGTRLTVL.